This TCR beta chain was retrieved from a study of blood T cells in healthy people across ages. Germline V gene sequence: CDR1 WNHNN, CDR2 SYGVQD (reference sequence). This CDR3 is built from 13 residues. Primed by a sample-barcoded 5' primer and a J-beta primer mix, a second PCR proceeded for roughly 7 to 11 cycles. MiXCR was run by TCRdb on the 5' RACE reads, yielding one entry per CDR3 protein. The table records more than 900,000 distinct CDR3 sequences, less than 25% of them present only once. This clonotype was picked up a small number of times. This sample was shared with a second study, whose subject was T cells of mothers and their children. That work contributes: Several children, together with their three healthy Caucasian mothers, made up the donors. Every mother produced more than 8 million TCR beta CDR3 reads, whereas every child provided about 3 million. Related mother-child pairs shared slightly more overlap than unrelated pairs, but the difference was non-significant.

This rearrangement joins TRBV10-1 to TRBJ2-5; tentatively, D is TRBD1 (7 bases). TRBJ2-7 matches the DNA end more closely, so the J call is doubtful. Sample: blood. This TCR derives from a girl aged 2-10 years in good health. The CDR3 coding sequence is TGCGCCAGCAGTGATGGAGGGGGCAACGAGCAGTACTTC. This sequence encodes CASSDGGGNEQYF.